This TCR beta chain stems from a study of T cell repertoires in cytomegalovirus infection (dated by TCRdb to the late 2010s). With regard to the full study: Donor HLA type was relevant to the analysis, as public TCR beta signatures indicated carriage of CMV infection together with the matching HLA type.

The research as a whole found: In both this cohort and an independent roughly 400-donor cohort, the cumulative frequency of public TCR beta family members distinguished carriers of CMV infection plus the relevant HLA type. The ex vivo response was dominated by HLA-C-restricted CMV-specific TCR beta clonotypes, and the single most frequent clonotype in two of eight donors was supplied by these HLA-C-restricted clonotypes.

Instrument used: Illumina HiSeq 1500. In TCRdb, the public reads were trimmed at Q25 with fastp and aligned with MiXCR, with productive beta chains retained. Entries that share a CDR3 protein sequence are merged under the most common genes and DNA. The sample table holds approximately 500,000 distinct CDR3 sequences, of which 16% were seen once. The ten most abundant clones make up under 30% of the sample. Inclusive of the bounding cysteine and phenylalanine, the CDR3 is 15 residues long. The DNA shown is the 45-base CDR3, in frame from base 1. CDR1 and CDR2 are read off the germline V gene as SNHLY and FYNNEI. V is trimmed back by 9 bases and J by 5 bases, and the junction contains 8 bases that no gene match accounts for. There are many counts of this clonotype. It has no known antigen specificity. No much larger clonotype is one base removed from it; base qualities were not supplied.

The chain is encoded by TRBV2 joined to TRBJ2-5; the central 14 bases match TRBD2. The sample consisted of CD8+ T cells from PBMCs. The sequence derives from a human donor in good health (CMV status not recorded). Some clones in this sample may be carry-over from other donors' samples. In nucleotides, the sequence is TGTGCCAGGCTCGGACTAGCGGGAGGTGTGGAGACCCAGTACTTC. This is translated as CARLGLAGGVETQYF. Extended through the reference TRBV2 and TRBJ2-5 proteins, this CDR3 yields the full variable domain: EPEVTQTPSHQVTQMGQEVILRCVPISNHLYFYWYRQILGQKVEFLVSFYNNEISEKSEIFDDQFSVERPDGSNFTLKIRSTKLEDSAMYFCARLGLAGGVETQYFGPGTRLLVL.